This T cell receptor beta chain comes out of a study of cytomegalovirus exposure and HLA in healthy donors. Germline CDR1 is LGHNT and CDR2 is FRNRAP. The CDR3 loop spans 16 amino acids. The V end was cut by 1 base, the J end by 0 bases, with 10 bases between. Produced via immunoSEQ multiplex PCR; TCRdb's table is partial and in-frame only. This sample has some 260,000 clones, with 80% to 95% found just once. The sequencing input was PBMCs. The receptor was isolated from a woman aged 25 to 39 in good health and CMV-seronegative. The genes are TRBV12-5 and TRBJ1-3; D perhaps matches TRBD1 (6 bases). CDR3 in DNA: TGTGCTAGTGGTTTGGGCACAGGGATCTCTGGAAACACCATATATTTT. Protein: CASGLGTGISGNTIYF.